This T cell receptor beta chain was recovered during a study of neoadjuvant anti-PD-1 for oral cavity cancer. The study, taken as a whole, reports: Higher pretreatment blood Treg/Th17 ratios correlated with higher pretreatment blood and lower post-treatment tumor TCRbeta clonality. Post-nivolumab, blood T cell clonality was significantly elevated in non-responders.

Clones were sequenced by immunoSEQ multiplex PCR, and TCRdb holds only the in-frame ones, with some missing. Of about 6,700 clones listed, 65% to 85% were seen once; the top ten hold approximately 3.2%. Germline trimming cut 2 bases from V and 2 bases from J; bases unmatched to any gene: 0. Germline V gene sequence: CDR1 GTSNPN, CDR2 SVGIG (reference sequence). The CDR3 is 12 amino acids. Notes on this clone: Its specificity is not known.

The source is a person aged 40 to 85 with oral cavity squamous cell carcinoma. The V call is TRBV30, the J call TRBJ2-7, with 7 bases that match TRBD1. Source: PBMCs, taken before nivolumab (anti-PD-1) treatment. The CDR3, as DNA: TGTGCCTGGAGTCAGGGGGCCTACGAGCAGTACTTC. This translates into CAWSQGAYEQYF.